The TCR beta chain described here comes from a study of shared clonotypes between healthy human individuals (dated by TCRdb to about 2020). Background for the entire study: A couple of women and a few men aged 18 to 49 years were included in the cohort. Per donor, three plates each were used for CD4 naive and CD4 memory, two for CD8 naive, and one for CD8 memory. To estimate repertoire size and how much clonotype sharing occurs between individuals, the study deeply sequenced the blood TCR repertoires of several healthy adults. To increase sequencing depth and limit assay-specific biases, TCR repertoire library preparation and sequencing were carried out by different laboratories using diverse techniques. Per donor, leukapheresis produced somewhere between about 0.94 and 9 billion PBMCs.

Using the deep immunoSEQ assay, multiplex PCR amplified TCR CDR3 regions from genomic DNA. For each cell subset, the extracted genomic DNA was distributed evenly across all wells of several immunoSEQ 96-well plates, and each plate served as one replicate. For sorted subsets, about 200 ng genomic DNA, equal to 30,000 to 35,000 T cell genomes, was loaded into each replicate PCR. Purified libraries were measured with a Qubit 3.0 fluorometer, size-checked on a Bioanalyzer 2100, and measured again with the KAPA Library Quantification kit. Every immunoSEQ 96-well plate was sequenced on a separate single-read 150-cycle Illumina NextSeq 550 flow cell. Concerning the study's data processing: Because the immunoSEQ output included only junctional sequences and no quality scores, the filtering could not be the same as the filtering used for full-length reads. Sequences were annotated with PyIR, a Python wrapper for IgBLAST v1.9, using IMGT germline references to assign V/J genes and CDR3. Reads were removed for weak V/J assignments (E-value above 1e-6), missing CDR3, stop codons, out-of-frame junctions, or ambiguous translated residues. V3J clonotypes were defined as sequences sharing the same inferred V gene, J gene, and CDR3 amino acid sequence. The percentage overlap between two repertoires was calculated by dividing the number of shared unique clonotypes by the size of the smaller repertoire. RTK rarefaction, the Chao1 estimator, and Recon v2.1 estimates of unobserved clonotypes were used to assess repertoire richness. OLGA was used to compute generation probabilities for all TCRbeta clonotypes that the gDNA method yielded from a few donors. TCRdb took this table from immuneACCESS and kept in-frame rearrangements with V and J called. Such tables lack part of the clones; where checked against another copy, unresolved V genes explain under half of the gap, and the rest is unexplained. V and J calls plus clone size are reproduced from that table; the DNA served to infer D and trimming. The sample contains about 2 million clones, approximately 94% of them found a single time. The ten largest clones add up to about 1.1% of the sample.

CD8 naive samples consisted of CD45RO-negative cells that were positively selected for CCR7, yielding a CD45RA+CCR7+ population without TemRA cells. Donors were healthy HIV-negative adults with no recently reported acute infections or vaccinations. All donors were Caucasian adults living in Nashville, Tennessee, USA. Blood was obtained by leukapheresis, after which PBMCs were separated by Ficoll-Histopaque density gradient centrifugation and cryopreserved in liquid nitrogen vapor phase. Analytical flow cytometry was used to check the purity and quantity of each magnetically sorted T cell population. From each sorted fraction, genomic DNA was isolated and quantified by UV absorbance on a Nanodrop 2000c. Paper-wide results and their limitations: Sampling was restricted to blood, and TCR repertoires in tissues likely differ from the TCR repertoires found in blood. Larger estimated clonotype richness was generally found for naive subsets than for memory subsets. Because the study included only a small number of donors, the genetic and exposure-history diversity represented was limited. Rarefaction of sorted-subset datasets indicated incomplete sequencing despite the large sequencing depth. When a handful of donors were compared, the shared fraction of clonotypes was approximately 5% for naive CD4, 3.5% to 4% for naive CD8, about 2.5% for memory CD4, and 0.3% to 0.5% for memory CD8. Compared with non-shared clonotypes, the clonotypes found in all four sorted-subset donors had higher generation probabilities. Pairwise subsampling led to the expectation that sequencing depth would affect the degree of clonotype sharing among donors.

V is trimmed back by 5 bases and J by 5 bases, and the junction contains 12 bases that no gene match accounts for. The CDR3 spans 15 residues, from the cysteine through the phenylalanine. This entry keeps only the CDR3 DNA: 45 bases, framed from base 1. Taken from the germline V gene, the CDR1 and CDR2 loops are SGHRS and YFSETQ. A remark on this clone: The antigen it binds to is not known. No per-base quality is available; no much larger clone lies one base away.

Sequences were obtained from naive CD8+ T cells sorted from blood. Per the publication, the cell subset or site label means: CD45RA+CCR7+. The chain joins TRBV5-1 to TRBJ1-1, with TRBD1 matching 7 junction bases. This clonotype was obtained from a man between 18 and 35 years old in good health. This receptor has the CDR3 CASSYTRVRGTEAFF. The nucleotides are TGCGCCAGCAGTTATACTCGAGTCAGGGGGACTGAAGCTTTCTTT.